Listed below are T cell receptor beta chains from one sample, sequenced in a study of blood T cell repertoires in COVID-19. Measured with immunoSEQ multiplex PCR; TCRdb has only the in-frame clones, and not every one. The sample carries about 130,000 clones, 70% to 75% recorded once. The sequenced sample consisted of peripheral blood. The receptors shown here come from a man aged 55 to 70 with acute or convalescent COVID-19. CDR3s include the opening cysteine and the closing phenylalanine or tryptophan. Fields, in order: clone size, D gene, J gene, V gene, CDR3 DNA, CDR3 protein. The D gene is left open where the match is weak. Size tells how often a clone was seen (once, few, many) or the class of an expanded clone, and some rows leave it out.

size: -
D: -
J: TRBJ1-1
V: TRBV18
DNA: TGTGCCAGCTCCCGCCAGGGCCTGGACACTGAAGCTTTCTTT
CDR3: CASSRQGLDTEAFF

size: once
D: -
J: TRBJ1-1
V: TRBV21-1
DNA: TGTGCCAGCAGCAAAGCCCCTAGGACGGAGAGAGGGACTGAAGCTTTCTTT
CDR3: CASSKAPRTERGTEAFF

size: -
D: -
J: TRBJ2-7
V: TRBV5-1
DNA: TGCGCCAGCAGCAACCACAGGGCCTACGAGCAGTACTTC
CDR3: CASSNHRAYEQYF

size: -
D: TRBD2
J: TRBJ2-3
V: TRBV6-6
DNA: TGTGCCAGTCTTCGGGGGGGTGGGACAGATACGCAGTATTTT
CDR3: CASLRGGGTDTQYF

size: -
D: -
J: TRBJ1-1
V: TRBV7-8
DNA: TGTGCCAGCAGCGCAGGGGCAGAGAACACTGAAGCTTTCTTT
CDR3: CASSAGAENTEAFF

size: -
D: -
J: TRBJ2-2
V: TRBV11-2
DNA: TGTGCCAGCAGCTTAATAGCGGCGAACACCGGGGAGCTGTTTTTT
CDR3: CASSLIAANTGELFF

size: once
D: -
J: TRBJ2-1
V: TRBV6-6
DNA: TGTGCCAGCAGTCCCCGTAGGGGGGGCTACAATGAGCAGTTCTTC
CDR3: CASSPRRGGYNEQFF

size: few
D: TRBD2
J: TRBJ2-3
V: TRBV27
DNA: TGTGCCAGCAGTTTACGGGGGAGGGCCCGGGGCACAGATACGCAGTATTTT
CDR3: CASSLRGRARGTDTQYF

size: -
D: TRBD2
J: TRBJ2-7
V: TRBV7-2
DNA: TGTGCCAGCAGCACAGCCGGGACTAGCGGCCTTTCCTACGAGCAGTACTTC
CDR3: CASSTAGTSGLSYEQYF

size: once
D: -
J: TRBJ2-5
V: TRBV27
DNA: TGTGCCAGCAGTTCCATTTCAGGGGTAGGAGCGACCCAGTACTTC
CDR3: CASSSISGVGATQYF

size: -
D: -
J: TRBJ1-3
V: TRBV9
DNA: TGTGCCAGCAGCGTAGCTACCCTTGGAAACACCATATATTTT
CDR3: CASSVATLGNTIYF

size: -
D: TRBD1
J: TRBJ2-7
V: TRBV7-2
DNA: TGTGCCAGCAGCTTATTTCCGGGACAGGTTACTCCCTACGAGCAGTACTTC
CDR3: CASSLFPGQVTPYEQYF

size: -
D: -
J: TRBJ2-7
V: TRBV11-2
DNA: TGTGCCAGCAGCTTTTTAACAGGGCTTACCTACGAGCAGTACTTC
CDR3: CASSFLTGLTYEQYF

size: -
D: -
J: TRBJ1-1
V: TRBV5-1
DNA: TGCGCCACCGCCCAGACGACAGGGAACACTGAAGCTTTCTTT
CDR3: CATAQTTGNTEAFF

size: -
D: TRBD1
J: TRBJ2-6
V: TRBV25-1
DNA: TGTGCCAGCAGTCCGGGACAGGGTATCTCTGGGGCCAACGTCCTGACTTTC
CDR3: CASSPGQGISGANVLTF

size: -
D: TRBD1
J: TRBJ2-5
V: TRBV6-1
DNA: TGTGCCAGCAAGGGTTCCAGGACAGGGTGGGAGACCCAGTACTTC
CDR3: CASKGSRTGWETQYF

size: few
D: -
J: TRBJ1-2
V: TRBV27
DNA: TGTGCCAGCAGTGGATGGGGAGAAGGTGGCTACACCTTC
CDR3: CASSGWGEGGYTF

size: -
D: TRBD2
J: TRBJ2-3
V: TRBV27
DNA: TGTGCCAGCAGTTTGGCGGGGGGGCGAGGAGATACGCAGTATTTT
CDR3: CASSLAGGRGDTQYF

size: -
D: -
J: TRBJ2-2
V: TRBV7-6
DNA: TGTGCCAGCAGTCTAGTGGTTCAGCCTACCGGGGAGCTGTTTTTT
CDR3: CASSLVVQPTGELFF

size: -
D: -
J: TRBJ2-1
V: TRBV24-1
DNA: TGTGCCACCAGTGTGCAGGGCAGCAAGCAGTTCTTC
CDR3: CATSVQGSKQFF

size: -
D: -
J: TRBJ1-5
V: TRBV15
DNA: TGTGCCACCAGAGGACCCGTTATTGGGACACCGGGCAATCAGCCCCAGCATTTT
CDR3: CATRGPVIGTPGNQPQHF

size: -
D: -
J: TRBJ2-1
V: TRBV7-8
DNA: TGTGCCAGCAGCCTCCCTATTTCGGAGCAGTTCTTC
CDR3: CASSLPISEQFF

size: -
D: -
J: TRBJ2-6
V: TRBV29-1
DNA: TGCAGCGTTGAGGACAGCCAACACTCTGGGGCCAACGTCCTGACTTTC
CDR3: CSVEDSQHSGANVLTF

size: -
D: TRBD2
J: TRBJ2-3
V: TRBV9
DNA: TGTGCCAGCAGCGCCGGGCCGGGACTAGCGGGGGGACACACAGATACGCAGTATTTT
CDR3: CASSAGPGLAGGHTDTQYF

size: -
D: TRBD1
J: TRBJ2-1
V: TRBV5-5
DNA: TGTGCCAGCAGCCAGGGACAGGGAGTAGACAATGAGCAGTTCTTC
CDR3: CASSQGQGVDNEQFF

size: -
D: TRBD1
J: TRBJ2-1
V: TRBV5-1
DNA: TGCGCCAGCAGTAGAGACTCGACAGGGGACAATGAGCAGTTCTTC
CDR3: CASSRDSTGDNEQFF

size: few
D: TRBD1
J: TRBJ1-5
V: TRBV24-1
DNA: TGTGCCACCAGTGACAACGTTTCAGGGGGGCCCCAGCATTTT
CDR3: CATSDNVSGGPQHF

size: once
D: -
J: TRBJ1-1
V: TRBV30
DNA: TGTGCCTGGAGACCGCCCCGGGTAGGCACTGAAGCTTTCTTT
CDR3: CAWRPPRVGTEAFF

size: -
D: -
J: TRBJ1-2
V: TRBV5-6
DNA: TGTGCCAGCAGCTCTGACTTTGGCATCTATGGCTACACCTTC
CDR3: CASSSDFGIYGYTF

size: -
D: -
J: TRBJ2-7
V: TRBV6-5
DNA: TGTGCCAGCACCGAACGGACTGGGCGAGTCGAGCAGTACTTC
CDR3: CASTERTGRVEQYF

size: few
D: -
J: TRBJ1-5
V: TRBV30
DNA: TGTGCCTGGAGTGTAGACACAAATCAGCCCCAGCATTTT
CDR3: CAWSVDTNQPQHF

size: -
D: TRBD2
J: TRBJ2-1
V: TRBV7-9
DNA: TGTGCCAGCAGCCCTCGGGGGGGCTCCTACAATGAGCAGTTCTTC
CDR3: CASSPRGGSYNEQFF

size: -
D: -
J: TRBJ2-3
V: TRBV5-1
DNA: TGCGCCAGCAGACGAGGCCTGGAGACAGATACGCAGTATTTT
CDR3: CASRRGLETDTQYF

size: once
D: TRBD1
J: TRBJ1-2
V: TRBV6-5
DNA: TGTGCCAGCAGTTACGAACCCGGGACAGGGGGTGATGGCTACACCTTC
CDR3: CASSYEPGTGGDGYTF